This T cell receptor beta chain was retrieved from a study of graft-versus-host responses after intestinal transplantation. The study, taken as a whole, reports: Graft-donor T cell macrochimerism coincided with high graft-versus-host to host-versus-graft clonal ratios in allografts. The marrow of recipients harbored GvH clones, and ileum or blood showed some of them first.

The germline CDR1 and CDR2 sequences are LNHDA and SQIVND (reference sequence). The CDR3 has 13 amino acids. V dropped 7 bases and J dropped 8; count of bases not matched to a gene: 6. Libraries were prepared by immunoSEQ multiplex PCR; TCRdb keeps only in-frame clonotypes and omits some of them. The sample records about 97,000 clones, 80% to 95% being singletons. On this clone itself: The antigen is not known.

J is TRBJ1-2 and V is TRBV19, with 11 nucleotides matching TRBD1. This receptor was obtained from a human patient who received an intestinal transplant, so some T cells may come from the graft donor. The source was PBMCs, collected just under 460 days after intestinal transplant. The CDR3 protein is CASTSGTGGGYTF. Written as DNA, the CDR3 is TGTGCCAGTACCTCCGGGACAGGGGGAGGCTACACCTTC.